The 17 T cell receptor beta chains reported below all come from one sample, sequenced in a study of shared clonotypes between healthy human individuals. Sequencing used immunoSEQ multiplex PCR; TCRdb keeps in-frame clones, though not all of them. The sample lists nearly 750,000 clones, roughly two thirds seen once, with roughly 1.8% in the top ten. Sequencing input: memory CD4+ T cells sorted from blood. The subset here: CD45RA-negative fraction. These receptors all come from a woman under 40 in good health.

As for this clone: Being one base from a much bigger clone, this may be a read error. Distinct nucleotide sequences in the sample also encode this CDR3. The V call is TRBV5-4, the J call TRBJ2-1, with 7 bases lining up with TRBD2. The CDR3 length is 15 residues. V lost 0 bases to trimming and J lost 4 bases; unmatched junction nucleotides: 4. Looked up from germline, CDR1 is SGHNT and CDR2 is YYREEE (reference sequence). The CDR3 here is CASSLGLADYNEQFF. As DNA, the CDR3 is TGTGCCAGCAGCTTGGGTCTAGCGGATTACAATGAGCAGTTCTTC.

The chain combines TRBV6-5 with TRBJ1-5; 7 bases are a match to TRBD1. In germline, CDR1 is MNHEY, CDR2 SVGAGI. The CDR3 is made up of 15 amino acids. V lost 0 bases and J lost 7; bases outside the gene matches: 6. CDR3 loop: CASSYSGQRGQPQHF. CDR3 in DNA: TGTGCCAGCAGTTACTCGGGACAGCGGGGCCAGCCCCAGCATTTT.

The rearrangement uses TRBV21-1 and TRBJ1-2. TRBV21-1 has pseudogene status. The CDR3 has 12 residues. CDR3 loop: CASSNWSGGYTF. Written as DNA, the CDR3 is TGTGCCAGCAGCAATTGGAGCGGTGGCTACACCTTC.

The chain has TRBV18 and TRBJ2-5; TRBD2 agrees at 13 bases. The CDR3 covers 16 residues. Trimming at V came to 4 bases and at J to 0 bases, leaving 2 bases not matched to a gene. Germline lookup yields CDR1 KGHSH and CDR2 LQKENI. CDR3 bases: TGTGCCAGCTCACGGACTAGCGGGAGAAACCAAGAGACCCAGTACTTC. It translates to CASSRTSGRNQETQYF.

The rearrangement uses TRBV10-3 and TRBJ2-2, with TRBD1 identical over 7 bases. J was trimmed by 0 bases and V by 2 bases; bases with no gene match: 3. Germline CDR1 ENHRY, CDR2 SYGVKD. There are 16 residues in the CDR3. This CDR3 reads CAISERGTANTGELFF. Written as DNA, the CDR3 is TGTGCCATCAGTGAGAGAGGGACAGCGAACACCGGGGAGCTGTTTTTT.

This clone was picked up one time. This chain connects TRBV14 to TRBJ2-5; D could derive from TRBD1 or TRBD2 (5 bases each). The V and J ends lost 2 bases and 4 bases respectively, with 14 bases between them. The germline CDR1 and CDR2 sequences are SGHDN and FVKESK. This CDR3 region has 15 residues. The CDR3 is CASSQNEGMRETQYF. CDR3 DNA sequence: TGTGCCAGCAGCCAAAATGAGGGGATGAGAGAGACCCAGTACTTC.

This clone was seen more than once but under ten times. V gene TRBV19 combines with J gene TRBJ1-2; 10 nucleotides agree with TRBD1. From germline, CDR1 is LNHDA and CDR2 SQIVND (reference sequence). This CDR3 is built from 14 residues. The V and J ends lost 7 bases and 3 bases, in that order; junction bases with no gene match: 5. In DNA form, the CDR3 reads TGTGCCAGTAAGGCGACAGGGGGCTACTATGGCTACACCTTC. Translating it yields CASKATGGYYGYTF.

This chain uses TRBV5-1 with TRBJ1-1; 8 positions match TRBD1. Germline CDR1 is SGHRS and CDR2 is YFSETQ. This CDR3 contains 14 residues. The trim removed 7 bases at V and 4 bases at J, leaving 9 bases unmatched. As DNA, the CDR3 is TGCGCCAGCCGCATCAAGGACAGGGCCACTGAAGCTTTCTTT. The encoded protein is CASRIKDRATEAFF.

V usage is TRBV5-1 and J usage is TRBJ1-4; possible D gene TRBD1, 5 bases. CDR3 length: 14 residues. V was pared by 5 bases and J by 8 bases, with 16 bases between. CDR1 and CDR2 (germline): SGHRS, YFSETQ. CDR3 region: CASRRGQGSEKLFF. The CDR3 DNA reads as TGCGCCAGCAGGCGCGGTCAGGGAAGCGAAAAACTGTTTTTT.

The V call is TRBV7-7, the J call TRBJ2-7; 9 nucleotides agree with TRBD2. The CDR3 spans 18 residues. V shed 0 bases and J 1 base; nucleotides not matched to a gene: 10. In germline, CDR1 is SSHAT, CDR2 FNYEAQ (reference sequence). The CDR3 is CASSLARKREDQSYEQYF. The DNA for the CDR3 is TGTGCCAGCAGCTTAGCGCGTAAGCGGGAGGACCAATCCTACGAGCAGTACTTC.

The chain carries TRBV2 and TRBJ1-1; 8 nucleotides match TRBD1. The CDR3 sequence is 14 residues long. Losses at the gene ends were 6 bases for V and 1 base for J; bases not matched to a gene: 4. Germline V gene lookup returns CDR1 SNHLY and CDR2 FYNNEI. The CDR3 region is CASSQDRGNTEAFF. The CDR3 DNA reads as TGTGCCAGCAGCCAAGACAGGGGGAACACTGAAGCTTTCTTT.

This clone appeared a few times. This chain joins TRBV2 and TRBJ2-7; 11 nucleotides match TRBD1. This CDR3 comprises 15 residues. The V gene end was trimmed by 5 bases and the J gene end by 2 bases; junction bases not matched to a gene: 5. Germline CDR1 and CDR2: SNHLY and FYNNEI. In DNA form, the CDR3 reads TGTGCCAGCAGTTTACGGGACAGGGGGGCCTACGAGCAGTACTTC. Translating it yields CASSLRDRGAYEQYF.

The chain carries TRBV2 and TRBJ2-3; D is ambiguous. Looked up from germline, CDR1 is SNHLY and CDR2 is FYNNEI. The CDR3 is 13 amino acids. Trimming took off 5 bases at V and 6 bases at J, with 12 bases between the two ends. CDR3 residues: CASSLSPPDTQYF. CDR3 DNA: TGTGCCAGCAGTTTGTCGCCCCCCGATACGCAGTATTTT.

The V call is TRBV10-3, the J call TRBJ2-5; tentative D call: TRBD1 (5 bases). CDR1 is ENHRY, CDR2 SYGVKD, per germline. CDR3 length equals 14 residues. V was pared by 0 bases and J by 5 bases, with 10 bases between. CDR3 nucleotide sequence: TGTGCCATCAGTGAGTCTCTGGGGCGGGAGACCCAGTACTTC. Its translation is CAISESLGRETQYF.

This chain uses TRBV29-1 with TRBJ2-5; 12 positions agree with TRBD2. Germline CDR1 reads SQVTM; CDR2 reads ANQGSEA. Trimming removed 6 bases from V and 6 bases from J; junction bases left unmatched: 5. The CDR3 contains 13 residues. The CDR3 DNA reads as TGCAGCGTGATGACTAGCGGGAGCCAGACCCAGTACTTC. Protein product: CSVMTSGSQTQYF. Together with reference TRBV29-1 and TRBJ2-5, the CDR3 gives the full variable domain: SAVISQKPSRDICQRGTSLTIQCQVDSQVTMMFWYRQQPGQSLTLIATANQGSEATYESGFVIDKFPISRPNLTFSTLTVSNMSPEDSSIYLCSVMTSGSQTQYFGPGTRLLVL.

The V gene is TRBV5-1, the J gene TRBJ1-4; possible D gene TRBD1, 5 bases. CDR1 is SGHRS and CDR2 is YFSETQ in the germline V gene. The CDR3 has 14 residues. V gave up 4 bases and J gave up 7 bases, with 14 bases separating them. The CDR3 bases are TGCGCCAGCAGCACCGGGACTCGGGGTGAAAAACTGTTTTTT. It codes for CASSTGTRGEKLFF.

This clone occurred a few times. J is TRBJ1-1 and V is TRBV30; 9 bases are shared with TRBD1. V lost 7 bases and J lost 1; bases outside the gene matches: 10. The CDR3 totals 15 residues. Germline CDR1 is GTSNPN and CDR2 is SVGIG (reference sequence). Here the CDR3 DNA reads TGTGCCTACTCTTCCGGACAGGGGAGGAACACTGAAGCTTTCTTT. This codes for CAYSSGQGRNTEAFF.